This T cell receptor beta chain was recorded in a study of cytomegalovirus exposure and HLA in healthy donors. CDR1 is SGHTA, CDR2 FQGTGA, per germline. The CDR3 consists of 14 residues. V dropped 5 bases and J dropped 0 bases, with 8 bases sitting between them. Primers included in the PCR were 60 Vbeta and 13 Jbeta primers. Measured with immunoSEQ multiplex PCR; TCRdb has only the in-frame clones, and not every one. The listing records roughly 50,000 clones. This TCR was recovered from a female donor in good health and CMV-seronegative. Sequencing was carried out using PBMCs. The chain recombines TRBV7-3 with TRBJ2-1; D remains unclear. Written as DNA, the CDR3 is TGTGCCAGCAGCCAACAGAGCTCCTACAATGAGCAGTTCTTC. This gives the protein CASSQQSSYNEQFF.